The next 5 T cell receptor beta chains were all read from a single sample in a study of blood T cell repertoires in COVID-19. The data were produced by immunoSEQ multiplex PCR, yet TCRdb's version contains in-frame clones alone and is incomplete. The sample carries 200,000 to 250,000 clones, about 82% recorded once. Sequenced input: peripheral blood. These receptors were taken from a man at least 80 years old with acute or convalescent COVID-19.

This rearrangement joins TRBV12-3 or TRBV12-4 to TRBJ2-5; TRBD1 matches at 7 bases. Trimming took 4 bases from V and 7 from J; bases not matched to a gene: 6. This CDR3 has 13 residues. The CDR3 bases are TGTGCCAGCAGTTACACAGGGGAAGGGACCCAGTACTTC. Translation: CASSYTGEGTQYF.

The genes are TRBV7-2 and TRBJ2-1; TRBD1 matches at 7 bases. V was pared by 1 base and J by 11 bases, with 8 bases of the junction left unmatched. Germline lookup yields CDR1 SGHTA and CDR2 FQGNSA. There are 14 residues in the CDR3. CDR3 residues: CASSLVGGREQQFF. CDR3 in DNA: TGTGCCAGCAGCTTAGTAGGGGGCAGGGAGCAGCAGTTCTTC. The whole variable domain, remainder taken from reference TRBV7-2 and TRBJ2-1, is GAGVSQSPSNKVTEKGKDVELRCDPISGHTALYWYRQSLGQGLEFLIYFQGNSAPDKSGLPSDRFSAERTGGSVSTLTIQRTQQEDSAVYLCASSLVGGREQQFFGPGTRLTVL.

The chain is built from TRBV4-3 and TRBJ1-5; D ambiguous. The CDR3 length is 15 residues. V gave up 0 bases and J gave up 4 bases, with 10 bases separating them. The V gene's germline CDR1 is LGHNA and CDR2 YSLEER. CDR3 nucleotides: TGCGCCAGCAGCCAAGACACAGCTGGAAATCAGCCCCAGCATTTT. Its translation: CASSQDTAGNQPQHF.

This chain joins TRBV28 and TRBJ1-2, with 9 bases that match TRBD1. J gave up 4 bases and V 10 bases, and 10 bases lay outside the gene matches. CDR1 and CDR2 from the germline V gene are MDHEN and SYDVKM. CDR3 length: 14 amino acids. The DNA for the CDR3 is TGTGCCATCTCGGGACAGGGCGGGGCCTATGGCTACACCTTC. This codes for CAISGQGGAYGYTF.

This clone was seen a few times. The chain joins TRBV5-4 to TRBJ2-2, with TRBD2 matching 12 bases. CDR3 length equals 15 residues. Germline V gene lookup returns CDR1 SGHNT and CDR2 YYREEE (reference sequence). J lost 6 bases, V lost 5 bases, and 5 bases had no gene match. For the CDR3, the DNA is TGTGCCAGCAGTCCCGGGACTAGCGGGTCCGGGGAGCTGTTTTTT. Amino acid sequence: CASSPGTSGSGELFF.